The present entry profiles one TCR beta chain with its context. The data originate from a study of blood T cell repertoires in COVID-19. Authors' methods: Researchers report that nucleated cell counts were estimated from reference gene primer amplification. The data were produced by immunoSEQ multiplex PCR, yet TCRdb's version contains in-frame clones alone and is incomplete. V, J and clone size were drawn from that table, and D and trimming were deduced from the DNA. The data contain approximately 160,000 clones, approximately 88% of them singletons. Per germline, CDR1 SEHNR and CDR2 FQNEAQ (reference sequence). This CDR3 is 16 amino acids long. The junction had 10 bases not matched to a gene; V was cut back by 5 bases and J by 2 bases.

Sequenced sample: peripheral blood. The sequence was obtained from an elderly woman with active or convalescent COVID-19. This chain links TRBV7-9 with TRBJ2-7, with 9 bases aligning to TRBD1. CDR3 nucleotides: TGTGCCAGCAGCACCGGACAGGGGCCGAGGGCCTACGAGCAGTACTTC. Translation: CASSTGQGPRAYEQYF.